This T cell receptor beta chain was sequenced in a study of T cell responses to AZD1222 COVID-19 vaccine. A remark on this clone: Antigen: not known.

In germline, CDR1 is SNHLY, CDR2 FYNNEI. There are 14 residues in the CDR3. The germline V and J ends were trimmed by 2 bases and 9 bases, with 11 bases remaining between them. Clones were read by immunoSEQ multiplex PCR, and TCRdb kept only the in-frame ones, dropping some. The sample has 70,000 to 80,000 clones, 60% to 85% seen once. Notes on the study in general: Unmutated variant regions reportedly attract nearly half of all spike-specific TCRs.

The specimen comprised peripheral blood, sampled 28 days after the second AZD1222 dose. This TCR came from an adult who received the AZD1222 COVID-19 vaccine. The J gene is TRBJ1-6, the V gene TRBV2; unclear D gene. Here the CDR3 DNA reads TGTGCCAGCAGTGAACGCGGGGAAGGTTCACCCCTCCACTTT. It translates to CASSERGEGSPLHF.